Reported below is one T cell receptor beta chain. Its antigen is currently unknown. CDR1 and CDR2 from the germline V gene are SGHNT and YYREEE (reference sequence). There are 18 residues in the CDR3. Trimming cost V 5 bases and J 1 base; bases outside gene matches: 14. The source of the sample is a study of T cell responses to AZD1222 COVID-19 vaccine. The overall study: Pooling of second doses given at about 4 or about 12 weeks was done.

Generated by immunoSEQ multiplex PCR, the TCRdb table keeps only in-frame clones and is missing some. The table has about 150,000 clones, around 88% seen once. Whole-study findings and limits: Mostly white British, mostly female donors; authors suggested clonal diversity may be underestimated. Baseline serostatus was positive in only a handful of AZD1222 recipients. Compared with day 0, the breadth and depth of the Spike-specific TCR repertoire rose significantly after two doses of AZD1222.

This chain joins TRBV5-4 and TRBJ2-3; TRBD2 matches 9 bases. The sequence was obtained from an adult in good health. The sample consisted of peripheral blood, taken on day 0 of AZD1222 vaccination. Written as DNA, the CDR3 is TGTGCCAGCAGAGCAGGGGGACTAGCTCGGATCCGCACAGATACGCAGTATTTT. Its protein product is CASRAGGLARIRTDTQYF.